This passage covers 13 T cell receptor beta chains from one sample sequenced in a study of T cells after yellow fever vaccination. TCRdb itself ran the 5' RACE reads through MiXCR, one entry per CDR3 protein. The table lists roughly 330,000 distinct CDR3 sequences, about 6.9% of them singletons, with roughly a sixth in the top ten. The specimen comprised PBMCs, sampled roughly seven weeks after the first yellow fever vaccination. These receptors were obtained from a man aged 18 to 35 who received the YFV17D yellow fever vaccine.

This clonotype occurred a few times. V and J are TRBV2 and TRBJ1-1; 8 bases agree with TRBD1. V trimming: 6 bases; J trimming: 4 bases; junction bases outside the gene matches: 4. The CDR3 has 13 residues. Germline values: CDR1 SNHLY, CDR2 FYNNEI. The CDR3 spells CASRDRVGTEAFF. CDR3 nucleotide sequence: TGTGCCAGCAGGGACAGGGTTGGCACTGAAGCTTTCTTT.

This clonotype was recorded many times. The V call is TRBV12-3 or TRBV12-4, the J call TRBJ2-1, with a possible D match to TRBD2 (5 bases). Trimming removed 5 bases at V and 3 bases at J, with 11 bases between. This CDR3 comprises 14 residues. The CDR3 sequence: CASSPYSGYNEQFF. CDR3 coding DNA: TGTGCCAGCAGTCCCTACAGCGGCTACAATGAGCAGTTCTTC.

This chain uses TRBV6-2 or TRBV6-3 with TRBJ2-4, with 10 bases that match TRBD1. The J segment lost 6 bases and the V segment lost 0 bases, leaving 5 bases of the junction unmatched. CDR1 MNHEY and CDR2 SVGEGT come from the germline V gene. This CDR3 comprises 16 residues. This CDR3 is CASSYSIRDRGNIQYF. CDR3 DNA: TGTGCCAGCAGTTACTCGATCCGGGACAGGGGAAACATTCAGTACTTC.

This rearrangement joins TRBV2 to TRBJ2-1, with a possible D match to TRBD1 (6 bases). This CDR3 is built from 12 residues. Per the germline V gene, CDR1 is SNHLY and CDR2 is FYNNEI. The V end was cut by 9 bases, the J end by 10 bases, with 16 bases between. CDR3 in amino acids: CASGRGSWEQFF. The CDR3 DNA follows: TGTGCCAGTGGCAGGGGCTCTTGGGAGCAGTTCTTC.

The chain has TRBV5-4 and TRBJ1-2, with 8 bases lining up with TRBD1. Germline V gene data show CDR1 as SGHNT and CDR2 as YYREEE (reference sequence). This CDR3 has 12 amino acids. V was clipped by 4 bases and J by 4 bases; unmatched bases: 0. CDR3 region: CASSQGAYGYTF. CDR3 bases: TGTGCCAGCAGCCAGGGGGCCTATGGCTACACCTTC. Combining the CDR3 with reference TRBV5-4 and TRBJ1-2 gives the whole variable domain ETGVTQSPTHLIKTRGQQVTLRCSSQSGHNTVSWYQQALGQGPQFIFQYYREEENGRGNFPPRFSGLQFPNYSSELNVNALELDDSALYLCASSQGAYGYTFGSGTRLTVV.

This sequence joins TRBV6-5 and TRBJ1-4; TRBD1 might be the D (5 bases). Trimming stripped 2 bases from V and 8 bases from J, with 9 bases between. The CDR3 sequence is 13 residues long. CDR1 MNHEY and CDR2 SVGAGI come from the germline V gene. CDR3 nucleotides: TGTGCCAGCAGTTACAGGGGTATGGAAAAACTGTTTTTT. Protein: CASSYRGMEKLFF.

This clonotype has more than one count but fewer than ten. The chain links TRBV6-5 to TRBJ1-5; weak D call: TRBD1 (5 bases). Germline CDR1 MNHEY, CDR2 SVGAGI. This CDR3 is built from 15 residues. Trimming stripped 0 bases from V and 5 bases from J, with 11 bases between. CDR3: CASSYSRWGDQPQHF. The DNA for the CDR3 is TGTGCCAGCAGTTACTCAAGGTGGGGGGATCAGCCCCAGCATTTT.

This clonotype has ten or more counts. The V gene is TRBV6-2 or TRBV6-3, the J gene TRBJ1-5; unclear D gene. The CDR3 runs 15 residues. Germline V gene data show CDR1 as MNHEY and CDR2 as SVGEGT. The V end was cut by 2 bases, the J end by 3 bases, with 11 bases between. CDR3 residues: CASSYTAGPNQPQHF. The CDR3 nucleotides are TGTGCCAGCAGTTACACGGCAGGTCCCAATCAGCCCCAGCATTTT.

This clonotype has more than one count but fewer than ten. The CDR3 bases are TGTGCCTGGTCCCAGTCCTACGAGCAGTACTTC. Its protein product is CAWSQSYEQYF. The gene calls are TRBV30 and TRBJ2-7; no clear D gene. V was shortened by 5 bases and J by 1 base, with 6 bases between the two germline ends. This CDR3 has 11 residues. Germline V gene sequence: CDR1 GTSNPN, CDR2 SVGIG (reference sequence).

V and J are TRBV7-2 and TRBJ2-1, with D perhaps given as TRBD1 or TRBD2 (5 bases each). The V end was cut by 5 bases, the J end by 2 bases, with 13 bases between. The CDR3 runs 15 residues. The germline gives CDR1 SGHTA, CDR2 FQGNSA. CDR3 in DNA: TGTGCCAGCAGCCTTGATGGGACCCCCTACAATGAGCAGTTCTTC. This translates into CASSLDGTPYNEQFF.

In nucleotides, the CDR3 is TGTGCCCGCGGGGGGGGGGCAAACATTCAGTACTTC. Protein product: CARGGGANIQYF. The chain is built from TRBV21-1 and TRBJ2-4; the table calls TRBD1, which could not be checked here. TRBV21-1 is a known pseudogene. This CDR3 is built from 12 residues.

This clonotype was detected ten times or more. This chain joins TRBV3-1 and TRBJ1-2; a weak D match, TRBD1 (6 bases). CDR1 LGHDT and CDR2 YNNKEL come from the germline V gene (reference sequence). Deletions cut 2 bases from V and 8 bases from J, with 18 bases between. The CDR3 runs to 15 residues. The CDR3 nucleotides read TGTGCCAGCAGCCAAACAGGGACCAGTCCGGGAGGCTACACCTTC. It is translated as CASSQTGTSPGGYTF.

This clonotype was counted between two and nine times. This chain uses TRBV4-2 with TRBJ2-1; D possibly uses TRBD1 or TRBD2 (5 bases each). Germline CDR1 LGHNA, CDR2 YNFKEQ. V gave up 0 bases and J gave up 10 bases, with 19 bases separating them. The CDR3 runs to 16 residues. The CDR3 protein is CASSQEASRGNYEQFF. CDR3 sequence (DNA): TGTGCCAGCAGCCAAGAAGCTAGCCGGGGCAATTACGAGCAGTTCTTC.